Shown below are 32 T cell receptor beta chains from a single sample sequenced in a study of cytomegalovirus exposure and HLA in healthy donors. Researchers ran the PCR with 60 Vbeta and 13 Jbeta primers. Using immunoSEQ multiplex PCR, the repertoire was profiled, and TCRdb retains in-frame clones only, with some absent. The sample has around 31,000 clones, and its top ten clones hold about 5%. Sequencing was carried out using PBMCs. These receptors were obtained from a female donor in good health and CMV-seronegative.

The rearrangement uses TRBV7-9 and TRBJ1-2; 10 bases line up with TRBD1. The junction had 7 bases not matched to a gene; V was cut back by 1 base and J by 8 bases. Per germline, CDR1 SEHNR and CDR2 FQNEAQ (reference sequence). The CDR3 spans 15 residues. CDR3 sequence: CASSLGTGGVLGYTF. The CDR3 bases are TGTGCCAGCAGCTTAGGGACAGGGGGAGTCTTAGGCTACACCTTC. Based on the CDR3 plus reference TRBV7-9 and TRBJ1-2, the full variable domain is DTGVSQNPRHKITKRGQNVTFRCDPISEHNRLYWYRQTLGQGPEFLTYFQNEAQLEKSRLLSDRFSAERPKGSFSTLEIQRTEQGDSAMYLCASSLGTGGVLGYTFGSGTRLTVV.

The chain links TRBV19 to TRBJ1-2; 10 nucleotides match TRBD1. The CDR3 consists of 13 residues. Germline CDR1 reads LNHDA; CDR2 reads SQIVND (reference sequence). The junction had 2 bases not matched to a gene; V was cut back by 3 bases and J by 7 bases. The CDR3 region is CASSIGTGVGYTF. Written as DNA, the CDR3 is TGTGCCAGTAGTATCGGGACAGGGGTTGGCTACACCTTC.

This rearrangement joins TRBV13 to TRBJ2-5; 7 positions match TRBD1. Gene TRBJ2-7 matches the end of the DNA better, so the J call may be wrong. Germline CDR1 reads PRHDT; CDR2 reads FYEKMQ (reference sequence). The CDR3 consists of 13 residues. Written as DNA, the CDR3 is TGTGCCAGCAGCCCCAGGACAGGCTACGAGCAGTACTTC. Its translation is CASSPRTGYEQYF.

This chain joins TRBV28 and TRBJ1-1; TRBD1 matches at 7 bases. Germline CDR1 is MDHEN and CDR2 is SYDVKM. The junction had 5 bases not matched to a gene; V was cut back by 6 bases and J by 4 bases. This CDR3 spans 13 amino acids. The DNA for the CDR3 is TGTGCCAGCAGCTCAACAGGGGTCACTGAAGCTTTCTTT. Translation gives CASSSTGVTEAFF.

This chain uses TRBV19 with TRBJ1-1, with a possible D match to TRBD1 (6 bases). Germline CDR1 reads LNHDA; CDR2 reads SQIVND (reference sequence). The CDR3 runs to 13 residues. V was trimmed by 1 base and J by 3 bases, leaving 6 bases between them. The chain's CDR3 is CASSIAGDTEAFF. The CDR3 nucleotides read TGTGCCAGTAGTATAGCAGGGGACACTGAAGCTTTCTTT.

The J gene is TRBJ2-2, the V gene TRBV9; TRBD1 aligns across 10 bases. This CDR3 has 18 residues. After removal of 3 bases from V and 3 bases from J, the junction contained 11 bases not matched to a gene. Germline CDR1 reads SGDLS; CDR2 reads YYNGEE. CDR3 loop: CASSAPMRDRGYTGELFF. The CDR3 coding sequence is TGTGCCAGCAGCGCCCCCATGAGGGACAGGGGATACACCGGGGAGCTGTTTTTT.

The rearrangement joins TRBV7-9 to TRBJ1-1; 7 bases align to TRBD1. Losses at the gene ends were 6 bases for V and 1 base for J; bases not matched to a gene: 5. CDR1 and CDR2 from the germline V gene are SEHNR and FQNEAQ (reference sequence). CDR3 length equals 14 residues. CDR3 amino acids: CASRRQGANTEAFF. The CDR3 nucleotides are TGTGCCAGCAGAAGACAGGGTGCGAACACTGAAGCTTTCTTT.

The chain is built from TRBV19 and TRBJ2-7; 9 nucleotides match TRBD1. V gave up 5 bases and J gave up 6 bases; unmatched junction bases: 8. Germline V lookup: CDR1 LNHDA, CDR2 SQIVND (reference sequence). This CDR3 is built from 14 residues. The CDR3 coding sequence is TGTGCCAGTAGTTTAACAGGGGGCGGGCGCGAGCAGTACTTC. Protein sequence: CASSLTGGGREQYF.

The CDR3 here is CASSVHGLEDSPLHF. In nucleotides, the CDR3 is TGTGCCAGCAGCGTCCATGGGTTGGAGGATTCACCCCTCCACTTT. This chain joins TRBV9 and TRBJ1-6; D ambiguous. The CDR3 runs 15 residues. V lost 2 bases and J 8 bases, leaving 14 bases between the germline ends. Per germline, CDR1 SGDLS and CDR2 YYNGEE.

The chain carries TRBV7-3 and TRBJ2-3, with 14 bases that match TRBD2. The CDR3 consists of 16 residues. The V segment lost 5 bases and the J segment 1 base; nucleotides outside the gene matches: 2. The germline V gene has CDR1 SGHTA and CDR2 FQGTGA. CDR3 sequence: CASSPGLAGGTDTQYF. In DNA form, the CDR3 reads TGTGCCAGCAGCCCGGGACTAGCGGGGGGCACAGATACGCAGTATTTT.

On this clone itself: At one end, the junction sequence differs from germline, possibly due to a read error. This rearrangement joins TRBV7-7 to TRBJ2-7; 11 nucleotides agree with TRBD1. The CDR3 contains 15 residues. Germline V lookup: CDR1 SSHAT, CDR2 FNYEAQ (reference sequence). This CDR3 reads CASSSGTGGAYEQYF. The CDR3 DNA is TGTGCTAGCAGCTCCGGGACAGGGGGGGCCTACGAGCAGTACTTC. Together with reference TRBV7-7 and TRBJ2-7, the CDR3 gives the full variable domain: GAGVSQSPRYKVTKRGQDVTLRCDPISSHATLYWYQQALGQGPEFLTYFNYEAQPDKSGLPSDRFSAERPEGSISTLTIQRTEQRDSAMYRCASSSGTGGAYEQYFGPGTRLTVT.

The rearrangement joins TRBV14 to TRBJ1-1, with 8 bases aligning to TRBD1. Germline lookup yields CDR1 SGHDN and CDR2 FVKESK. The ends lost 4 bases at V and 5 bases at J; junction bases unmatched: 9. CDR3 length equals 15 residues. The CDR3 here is CASSRWGRGRTEAFF. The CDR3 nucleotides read TGTGCCAGCAGCCGCTGGGGCAGGGGGCGAACTGAAGCTTTCTTT.

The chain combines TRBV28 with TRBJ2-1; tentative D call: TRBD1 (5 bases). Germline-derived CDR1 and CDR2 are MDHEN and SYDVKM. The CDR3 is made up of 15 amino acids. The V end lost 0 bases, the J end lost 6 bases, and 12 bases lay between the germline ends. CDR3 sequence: CASSLWQGAGNEQFF. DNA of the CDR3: TGTGCCAGCAGTTTATGGCAGGGTGCCGGCAATGAGCAGTTCTTC.

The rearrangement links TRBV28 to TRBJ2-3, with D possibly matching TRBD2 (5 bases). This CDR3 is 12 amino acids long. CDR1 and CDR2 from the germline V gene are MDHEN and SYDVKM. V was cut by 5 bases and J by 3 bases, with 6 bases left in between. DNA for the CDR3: TGTGCCAGCAGTAGGAGGACAGATACGCAGTATTTT. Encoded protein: CASSRRTDTQYF.

CDR3 sequence: CASSRGQLNSPLHF. CDR3 coding DNA: TGCGCCAGCAGCCGCGGACAGCTTAATTCACCCCTCCACTTT. V usage is TRBV4-1 and J usage is TRBJ1-6, with a tentative D call TRBD1 (6 bases). CDR1 and CDR2 (germline): MGHRA, YSYEKL. Trimming took 4 bases from V and 6 from J, leaving 10 bases between them. The CDR3 contains 14 residues.

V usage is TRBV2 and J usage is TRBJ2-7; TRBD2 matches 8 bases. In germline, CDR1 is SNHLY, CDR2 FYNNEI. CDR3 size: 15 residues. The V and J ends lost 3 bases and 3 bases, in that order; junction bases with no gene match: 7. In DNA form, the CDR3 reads TGTGCCAGCAGTGACTTCGGGGGGGCGGTCTACGAGCAGTACTTC. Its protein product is CASSDFGGAVYEQYF.

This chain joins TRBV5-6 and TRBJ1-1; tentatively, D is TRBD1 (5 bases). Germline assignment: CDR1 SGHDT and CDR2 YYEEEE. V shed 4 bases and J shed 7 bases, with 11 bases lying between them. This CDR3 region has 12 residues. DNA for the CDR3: TGTGCCAGCAGCGCCCCGGGACTTGAAGCTTTCTTT. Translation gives CASSAPGLEAFF.

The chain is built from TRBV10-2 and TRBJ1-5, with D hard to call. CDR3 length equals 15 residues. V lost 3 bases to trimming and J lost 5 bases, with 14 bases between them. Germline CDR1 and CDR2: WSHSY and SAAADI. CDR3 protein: CASSDSFPVDQPQHF. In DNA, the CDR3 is TGCGCCAGCAGTGACAGTTTCCCAGTGGATCAGCCCCAGCATTTT.

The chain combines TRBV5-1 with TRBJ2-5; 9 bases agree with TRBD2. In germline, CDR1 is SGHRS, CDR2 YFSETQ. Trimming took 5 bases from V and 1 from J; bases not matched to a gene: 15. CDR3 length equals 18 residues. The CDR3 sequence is CASSTGGLAGSPQETQYF. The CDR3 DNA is TGCGCCAGCAGTACGGGGGGCCTAGCGGGGTCCCCCCAAGAGACCCAGTACTTC.

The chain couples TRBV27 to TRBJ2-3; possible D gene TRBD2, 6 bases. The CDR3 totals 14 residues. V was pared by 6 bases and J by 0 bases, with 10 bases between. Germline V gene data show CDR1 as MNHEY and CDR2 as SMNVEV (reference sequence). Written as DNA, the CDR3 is TGTGCCAGCAGCGGAGGGGACAGCACAGATACGCAGTATTTT. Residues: CASSGGDSTDTQYF.

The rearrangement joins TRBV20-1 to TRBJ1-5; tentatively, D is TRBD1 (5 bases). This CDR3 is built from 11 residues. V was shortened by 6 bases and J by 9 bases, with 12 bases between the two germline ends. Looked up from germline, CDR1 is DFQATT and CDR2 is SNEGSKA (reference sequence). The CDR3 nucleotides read TGCAGTGCGGGGCCCGACTGGCCCCAGCATTTT. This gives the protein CSAGPDWPQHF.

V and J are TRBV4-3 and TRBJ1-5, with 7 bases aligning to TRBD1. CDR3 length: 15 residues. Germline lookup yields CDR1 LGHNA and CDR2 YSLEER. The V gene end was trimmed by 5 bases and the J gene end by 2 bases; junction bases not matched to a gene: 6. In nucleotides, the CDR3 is TGCGCCAGCAGCGAGGGGGCATGGGGCAATCAGCCCCAGCATTTT. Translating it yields CASSEGAWGNQPQHF.

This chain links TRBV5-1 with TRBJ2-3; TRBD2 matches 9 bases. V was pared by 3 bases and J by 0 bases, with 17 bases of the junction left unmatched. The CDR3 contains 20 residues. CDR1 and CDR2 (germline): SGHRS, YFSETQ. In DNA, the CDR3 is TGCGCCAGCAGCTCCGATAGCGGGGGCCCAGATGGGGGTAGCACAGATACGCAGTATTTT. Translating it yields CASSSDSGGPDGGSTDTQYF.

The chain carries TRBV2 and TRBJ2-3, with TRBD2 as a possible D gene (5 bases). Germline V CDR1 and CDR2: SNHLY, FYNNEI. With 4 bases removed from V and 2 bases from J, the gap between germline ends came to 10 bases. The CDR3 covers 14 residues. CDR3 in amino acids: CASSGPGFTDTQYF. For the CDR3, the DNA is TGTGCCAGCAGTGGACCGGGGTTCACAGATACGCAGTATTTT.

CDR3 DNA sequence: TGTGCCAGCAGCTTTGAAGGGGGTAGGGGGCAGTTCTTC. This sequence encodes CASSFEGGRGQFF. This rearrangement joins TRBV6-5 to TRBJ2-1; possibly TRBD1 for D (6 bases). The germline CDR1 and CDR2 sequences are MNHEY and SVGAGI. Trimming stripped 6 bases from V and 12 bases from J, with 18 bases between. The CDR3 covers 13 residues.

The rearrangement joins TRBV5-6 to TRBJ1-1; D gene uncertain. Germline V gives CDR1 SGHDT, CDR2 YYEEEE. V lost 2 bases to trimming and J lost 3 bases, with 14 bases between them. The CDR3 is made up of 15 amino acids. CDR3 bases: TGTGCCAGCAGCTTTGGCGGGTTCCCTGACACTGAAGCTTTCTTT. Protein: CASSFGGFPDTEAFF.

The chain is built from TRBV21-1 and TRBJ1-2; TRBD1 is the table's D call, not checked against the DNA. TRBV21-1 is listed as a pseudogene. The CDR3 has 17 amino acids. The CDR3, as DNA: TGTGCCAGCAGCCCACTGGACAGGGAAAGGGTGCCCTATGGCTACACCTTC. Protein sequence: CASSPLDRERVPYGYTF.

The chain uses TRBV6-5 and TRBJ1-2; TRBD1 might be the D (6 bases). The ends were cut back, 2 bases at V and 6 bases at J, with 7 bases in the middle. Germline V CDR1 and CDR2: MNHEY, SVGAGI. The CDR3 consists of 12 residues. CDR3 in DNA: TGTGCCAGCAGTTACAAGGGGGATGGCTACACCTTC. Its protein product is CASSYKGDGYTF.

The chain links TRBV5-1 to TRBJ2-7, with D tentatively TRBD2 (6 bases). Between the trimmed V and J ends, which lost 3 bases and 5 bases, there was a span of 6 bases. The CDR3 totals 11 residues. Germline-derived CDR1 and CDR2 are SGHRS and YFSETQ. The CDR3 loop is CASSSGDEQYF. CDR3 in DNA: TGCGCCAGCAGCTCGGGGGACGAGCAGTACTTC.

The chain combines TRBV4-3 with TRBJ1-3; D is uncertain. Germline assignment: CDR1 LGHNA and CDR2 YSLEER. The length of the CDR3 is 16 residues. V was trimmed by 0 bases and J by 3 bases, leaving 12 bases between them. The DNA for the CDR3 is TGCGCCAGCAGCCAAGAAGAGGGATTGTATGGAAACACCATATATTTT. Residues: CASSQEEGLYGNTIYF.

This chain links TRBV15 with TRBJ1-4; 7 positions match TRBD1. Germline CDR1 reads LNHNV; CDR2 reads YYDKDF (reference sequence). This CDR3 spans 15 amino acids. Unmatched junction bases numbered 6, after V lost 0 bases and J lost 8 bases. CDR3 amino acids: CATSREGTEYEKLFF. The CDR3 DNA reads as TGTGCCACCAGCAGAGAAGGGACAGAGTACGAAAAACTGTTTTTT. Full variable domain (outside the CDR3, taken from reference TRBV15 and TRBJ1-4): DAMVIQNPRYQVTQFGKPVTLSCSQTLNHNVMYWYQQKSSQAPKLLFHYYDKDFNNEADTPDNFQSRRPNTSFCFLDIRSPGLGDTAMYLCATSREGTEYEKLFFGSGTQLSVL.

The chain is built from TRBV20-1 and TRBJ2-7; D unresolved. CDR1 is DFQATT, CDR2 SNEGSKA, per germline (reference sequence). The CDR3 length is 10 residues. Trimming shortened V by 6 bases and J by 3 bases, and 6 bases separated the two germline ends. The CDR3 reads CSAAFYEQYF. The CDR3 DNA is TGCAGTGCGGCCTTCTACGAGCAGTACTTC.